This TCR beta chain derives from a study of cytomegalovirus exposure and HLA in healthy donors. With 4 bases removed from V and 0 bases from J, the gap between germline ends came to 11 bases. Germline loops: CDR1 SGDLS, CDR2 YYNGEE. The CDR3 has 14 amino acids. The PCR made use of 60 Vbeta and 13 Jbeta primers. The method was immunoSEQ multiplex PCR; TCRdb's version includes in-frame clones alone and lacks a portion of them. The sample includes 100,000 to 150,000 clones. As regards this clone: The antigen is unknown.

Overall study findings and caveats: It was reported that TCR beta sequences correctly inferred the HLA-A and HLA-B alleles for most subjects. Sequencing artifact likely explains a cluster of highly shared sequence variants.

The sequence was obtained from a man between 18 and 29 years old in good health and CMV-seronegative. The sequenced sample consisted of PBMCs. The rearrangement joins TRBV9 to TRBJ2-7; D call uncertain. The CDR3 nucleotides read TGTGCCAGCAGCTTTACAGCAAGCTCCTACGAGCAGTACTTC. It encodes CASSFTASSYEQYF.